This TCR beta chain was captured in a study of blood T cell repertoires in COVID-19. Source study methods: From reference gene primer amplification, estimates of nucleated cell counts were derived. Assay used: immunoSEQ multiplex PCR; TCRdb lists only in-frame clones, some missing. The V and J calls and clone size come from that table; D and trimming were worked out from the DNA. The repertoire holds about 260,000 clones, with approximately 84% as singletons. The V and J ends lost 4 bases and 4 bases, in that order; junction bases with no gene match: 8. This CDR3 has 15 residues. Germline CDR1 and CDR2: SGHTA and FQGTGA.

This clonotype originated in a woman of 80 years or more with acute or convalescent COVID-19. The chain is built from TRBV7-3 and TRBJ2-3, with 7 bases fitting TRBD2. The source material was peripheral blood. The CDR3 sequence: CASSSGSSGSDTQYF. The CDR3 DNA sequence: TGTGCCAGCAGCTCGGGGTCTAGCGGATCAGATACGCAGTATTTT.